This T cell receptor beta chain appears in the sequencing data of a study of CXCR3-negative and CXCR3-positive naive CD8 T cells. Researchers reported sorting every CD8+ T cell subset in triplicate, about 290,000 cells per sort. Cells classed as naive CD8+ T cells were CD45RO-CCR7+CD27+CD95-. TRB cDNA libraries were made by UMI-labeled 5' RACE. TCRdb derives one entry per CDR3 protein from the 5' RACE reads, leaving out DNA. Here the sample table reports over 95,000 distinct CDR3 sequences. A word on this clonotype: Its target is not known.

The study's findings and limits: Similarly elevated diversity marked both naive subsets, with memory CD8+ cells showing far lower diversity. TRB CDR3s were more hydrophobic in CXCR3-positive than in CXCR3-negative naive cells.

There are 13 residues in the CDR3. The V gene's germline CDR1 is SGHVS and CDR2 FNYEAQ. The sample comprised naive CXCR3+ CD8+ T cells from blood. Subset noted: CD45RO-CCR7+CD27+CD95- naive CD8+ T cells expressing CXCR3 (TNR3+). This sequence was found in a human donor in good health. Some clones in this sample may be carry-over from other donors' samples. This rearrangement joins TRBV7-6 to TRBJ2-7; TCRdb's assignment of TRBD2 cannot be checked, as there is no DNA. CDR3 in amino acids: CASSTGLVYEQYF.